A selection of T cell receptor beta chains follows, all from one sample in a study of CD8 T cells in ankylosing spondylitis. TCRdb called the 5' RACE reads again in MiXCR, with one record for every CDR3 protein. The data hold 150,000 to 200,000 distinct CDR3 sequences, with roughly 31% observed a single time. The material sequenced was synovial fluid, either unsorted or a sorted T cell fraction (not recorded which). The receptors shown here come from a male donor with ankylosing spondylitis. Each CDR3 is given with its conserved first and last residue. D genes are given only for firm matches. Size values are once, few and many counts, or a class for expanded clones, and some rows have none.

clone_size j_call d_call v_call cdr3_nt cdr3_aa
many TRBJ1-2 TRBD1 TRBV5-1 TGCGCCAGCAGCTTGGGGACAGGTGGCGGCTATGGCTACACCTTC CASSLGTGGGYGYTF
- TRBJ1-5 - TRBV20-1 TGCAGTGCTAGTCAGGGTGGGGGCAATCAGCCCCAGCATTTT CSASQGGGNQPQHF
many TRBJ1-2 - TRBV19 TGTGCCAGCGCGGGATTTAACTATGGCTACACCTTC CASAGFNYGYTF
- TRBJ1-2 - TRBV7-9 TGTGCCAGCAGCTTAGGAGGGTTCTACTATGGCTACACCTTC CASSLGGFYYGYTF
few TRBJ1-5 - TRBV28 TGTGCCAGCAGTTTATTTAGGGGGTCGGATCAGCCCCAGCATTTT CASSLFRGSDQPQHF
few TRBJ2-3 - TRBV10-3 TGTGCCATCAGTGAGCCCCGGGTCAACACAGATACGCAGTATTTT CAISEPRVNTDTQYF
- TRBJ2-1 - TRBV11-1 TGTGCCAGCAGCCCTGCAGGGGAGGTCTACAATGAGCAGTTCTTC CASSPAGEVYNEQFF
- TRBJ2-7 - TRBV6-5 TGTGCCAGCAGTTACAGCTTCGGAGCCTACGAGCAGTACTTC CASSYSFGAYEQYF
many TRBJ1-3 - TRBV12-3/TRBV12-4 TGTGCCAGCAGTTTCGGAAACACCATATATTTT CASSFGNTIYF
- TRBJ1-2 - TRBV20-1 TGCAGTGCTAGGGAAGCGGTCCGAGCTAACTATGGCTACACCTTC CSAREAVRANYGYTF
many TRBJ2-5 TRBD1 TRBV2 TGTGCCAGCAGTGGGGACAGCCAAGAGACCCAGTACTTC CASSGDSQETQYF
few TRBJ1-2 - TRBV20-1 TGCAGTGCTACGGAGGTCGAGCATGGCTACACCTTC CSATEVEHGYTF
many TRBJ1-1 - TRBV4-1 TGCGCCTCCAGCGGACTCCTTAAGGCCACTGAAGCTTTCTTT CASSGLLKATEAFF
- TRBJ2-7 TRBD1 TRBV2 TGTGCCTTGGGGCAGGGGGCGTGGTACGAGCAGTACTTC CALGQGAWYEQYF
few TRBJ1-5 - TRBV6-1 TGTGCCACCCACAGGGTGGGAGTAGGGTACGGTCAGCCCCAGCATTTT CATHRVGVGYGQPQHF
- TRBJ1-2 - TRBV5-1 TGCGCCAGCAGCTTGGGGCGGGGGATAAACTATGGCTACACCTTC CASSLGRGINYGYTF
few TRBJ1-2 - TRBV28 TGTGCCAGCAGACCCTCTGGGGGGGGCTATGGCTACACCTTC CASRPSGGGYGYTF
- TRBJ1-6 - TRBV6-1 TGTGCCAGCCATTATAGCTCCTATAATTCACCCCTCCACTTT CASHYSSYNSPLHF
few TRBJ2-1 - TRBV21-1 TGTGCCAGCAGCCCGATATCTAGCGGGAGGACGGATGAGCAGTTCTTC CASSPISSGRTDEQFF
- TRBJ1-1 TRBD1 TRBV5-1 TGCGCCAGCAGCTGGTCCGGGACAGACCCCGGAGCTTTCTTT CASSWSGTDPGAFF
few TRBJ2-1 - TRBV6-5 TGTGCCAGCAGTTACTCGCTGAGCTCCTACAATGAGCAGTTCTTC CASSYSLSSYNEQFF
- TRBJ2-7 - TRBV20-1 TGCAGTGCTAGGGCAAACAGGGGGGGAACCTACGAGCAGTACTTC CSARANRGGTYEQYF
few TRBJ2-5 - TRBV29-1 TGCAGCTCCCCGGGACTCCCTGGGGAGACCCAGTACTTC CSSPGLPGETQYF
- TRBJ1-1 - TRBV7-6 TGTGCCAGCAGCCACGGACCGAAGAACACTGAAGCTTTCTTT CASSHGPKNTEAFF
- TRBJ2-7 TRBD1 TRBV5-1 TGCGCCAGCAGCCGAGACGGACAGGGCGAGCAGTACTTC CASSRDGQGEQYF
- TRBJ1-2 TRBD1 TRBV6-6 TGTGCCAGCATTAGGGACAGCTATGGCTACACCTTC CASIRDSYGYTF
few TRBJ1-1 TRBD1 TRBV20-1 TGCAGTGGCTCGACAGGGGGCGTCACTGAAGCTTTCTTT CSGSTGGVTEAFF
- TRBJ2-1 TRBD2 TRBV18 TGTGCCAGCTCACCACCGGTGGGGAGCGGGGGGGCACATGAGCAGTTCTTC CASSPPVGSGGAHEQFF
- TRBJ1-2 - TRBV27 TGTGCCAGCAGTACCTCGGGGGGCTATGGCTACACCTTC CASSTSGGYGYTF
few TRBJ2-2 - TRBV7-3 TGTGCCAGCAGCTCGTACCTGAGAGGGGAGCTGTTTTTT CASSSYLRGELFF
- TRBJ2-5 TRBD1 TRBV12-3/TRBV12-4 TGTGCCAGCACCTCCCCAGCCGGGACAGGGTTCGAGACCCAGTACTTC CASTSPAGTGFETQYF
few TRBJ2-6 - TRBV19 TGTGCCAGTAGTCACTCAGGACAGTTGGACTCTGGGGCCAACGTCCTGACTTTC CASSHSGQLDSGANVLTF
- TRBJ1-1 TRBD1 TRBV6-6 TGTGCCAGCAGACGACAGGGGGAAACTGAAGCTTTCTTT CASRRQGETEAFF
- TRBJ2-5 - TRBV3-1 TGTGCCAGCAGCCAAATGGTGGGAGATGAGACCCAGTACTTC CASSQMVGDETQYF
few TRBJ1-5 - TRBV6-1 TGTGCCAGCAGGGACTATATGGGGCATCAGCCCCAGCATTTT CASRDYMGHQPQHF
- TRBJ2-5 - TRBV6-6 TGTGCCAGCAGAACCGGAGTACAAGAGACCCAGTACTTC CASRTGVQETQYF
- TRBJ1-2 TRBD1 TRBV10-2 TGCGCCAGCAGTCCCCCGGACAGGGGAAGCGGCTACACCTTC CASSPPDRGSGYTF
many TRBJ2-3 TRBD2 TRBV20-1 TGCAGTGCTAGAGTCGCGGGAGACACAGATACGCAGTATTTT CSARVAGDTDTQYF
few TRBJ2-7 - TRBV5-4 TGTGCCAGCAGCTTGGCCAGGGCAGGCGAGCAGTACTTC CASSLARAGEQYF
few TRBJ2-3 - TRBV7-3 TGTGCCAGCAGCTCCACTTGGTTGTATTTT CASSSTWLYF
- TRBJ2-1 - TRBV15 TGTGCCACCAGCAGAGAGACGGGGCAGCCCGCGATCTTCTTC CATSRETGQPAIFF
- TRBJ2-5 - TRBV5-4 TGTGCCAGCAGCCCCAACCAGCGGAACCAAGAGACCCAGTACTTC CASSPNQRNQETQYF
- TRBJ1-2 - TRBV6-5 TGTGCCAGCAGTGCTCTGATAGGCGGCTACACCTTC CASSALIGGYTF
- TRBJ2-2 TRBD1 TRBV19 TGTGCCAGTAGTGACACAGGGGTTCATGGGAACACCGGGGAGCTGTTTTTT CASSDTGVHGNTGELFF
- TRBJ1-6 - TRBV5-1 TGCGCCAGCAGCTTGGGCCAGATGGATTATTCACCCCTCCACTTT CASSLGQMDYSPLHF
many TRBJ2-5 - TRBV20-1 TGCAGTGCCTACCCGGTGGAGACCCAGTACTTC CSAYPVETQYF
- TRBJ2-7 - TRBV5-1 TGCGCCAGCAGCTTGGGGCACCTATTAAGCTACGAGCAGTACTTC CASSLGHLLSYEQYF
- TRBJ2-7 - TRBV3-1 TGTGCCAGCAGCCAAGAAATGCCGGCCGACAGGATCACTCCCTACGAGCAGTACTTC CASSQEMPADRITPYEQYF
few TRBJ2-3 - TRBV12-3/TRBV12-4 TGTGCCAGCAGTTCAAATGGGCTAGACACAGATACGCAGTATTTT CASSSNGLDTDTQYF
few TRBJ2-1 - TRBV5-1 TGCGCCAGCAGCTTTGTTCCTGGGTACAGTGAGCAGTTCTTC CASSFVPGYSEQFF
many TRBJ1-1 - TRBV12-3/TRBV12-4 TGTGCCAGCAGTTTCAGGGGCGGCGTGAACACTGAAGCTTTCTTT CASSFRGGVNTEAFF
- TRBJ1-2 TRBD1 TRBV12-3/TRBV12-4 TGTGCCAGCAGTTCACAGGGGGTAAATGGCTACACCTTC CASSSQGVNGYTF
few TRBJ2-1 TRBD1 TRBV7-9 TGTGCCAGCAGCTTAGTTACAGGGGACAATGAGCAGTTCTTC CASSLVTGDNEQFF
many TRBJ1-2 - TRBV6-1 TGTGCCAGCAGTGAAGACAGGAGAGCTTATGGCTACACCTTC CASSEDRRAYGYTF
few TRBJ1-2 - TRBV12-3/TRBV12-4 TGTGCCAGCAGACGACAGGACAGACTGACGGGCTACACCTTC CASRRQDRLTGYTF